A single sample is the source of the 10 T cell receptor beta chains below, sequenced in a study of CD8 T cells in ankylosing spondylitis. Study-level points and caveats: There was a TCR beta motif, made of 7 or 8 highly homologous variants, that appeared characteristic of ankylosing spondylitis blood.

No antigen has been identified for these receptors. MiXCR was run by TCRdb on the 5' RACE reads, yielding one entry per CDR3 protein. This sample has roughly 700,000 distinct CDR3 sequences, with 15% to 20% found just once. The sequenced sample consisted of blood, either unsorted or a sorted T cell fraction (not recorded which). Receptor source: a male donor with ankylosing spondylitis.

In its sample, this clonotype was seen many times. The V call is TRBV4-1, the J call TRBJ2-3, with no clear D. V was trimmed by 8 bases and J by 2 bases, leaving 11 bases between them. The V gene's germline CDR1 is MGHRA and CDR2 YSYEKL. This CDR3 region has 13 residues. The CDR3 spells CASLGPNTDTQYF. The CDR3 bases are TGCGCCAGCCTAGGACCAAACACAGATACGCAGTATTTT.

V and J are TRBV7-2 and TRBJ2-7; 8 nucleotides match TRBD1. Germline V gene sequence: CDR1 SGHTA, CDR2 FQGNSA. This CDR3 is built from 13 residues. V lost 5 bases, J lost 5 bases, and 5 bases stayed unmatched. This CDR3 is CASSGRGPDEQYF. The CDR3 nucleotides are TGTGCCAGCAGCGGCAGGGGGCCGGACGAGCAGTACTTC. The whole variable domain, remainder taken from reference TRBV7-2 and TRBJ2-7, is GAGVSQSPSNKVTEKGKDVELRCDPISGHTALYWYRQSLGQGLEFLIYFQGNSAPDKSGLPSDRFSAERTGGSVSTLTIQRTQQEDSAVYLCASSGRGPDEQYFGPGTRLTVT.

In its sample, this clonotype was seen a few times. The chain recombines TRBV18 with TRBJ1-4, with TRBD1 as a possible D gene (6 bases). The CDR3 covers 13 residues. Trimming left V 2 bases short and J 8 bases short, with 9 bases between. Germline values: CDR1 KGHSH, CDR2 LQKENI. CDR3: CASSPIRGEKLFF. The CDR3 DNA sequence: TGTGCCAGCTCACCAATCAGGGGCGAAAAACTGTTTTTT.

The chain employs TRBV29-1 and TRBJ2-5; D gene ambiguous. The CDR3 loop spans 14 amino acids. Trimming stripped 6 bases from V and 5 bases from J, with 19 bases between. CDR1 is SQVTM, CDR2 ANQGSEA, per germline. The CDR3 reads CSVAPGLGLETQYF. DNA for the CDR3: TGCAGCGTAGCCCCCGGGCTGGGTTTGGAGACCCAGTACTTC.

This chain uses TRBV20-1 with TRBJ1-5, with 7 bases matching TRBD1. Germline loops: CDR1 DFQATT, CDR2 SNEGSKA (reference sequence). Germline trimming cut 3 bases from V and 0 bases from J; bases unmatched to any gene: 5. The CDR3 is 15 residues long. The CDR3, as DNA: TGCAGTGCTAGTGAGGGACAGCATAGCAATCAGCCCCAGCATTTT. Protein: CSASEGQHSNQPQHF.

V gene TRBV12-3 or TRBV12-4 combines with J gene TRBJ2-2; TRBD1 is a possible D gene (6 bases). This CDR3 is 17 amino acids long. V gave up 1 base and J gave up 7 bases, with 19 bases separating them. Here the CDR3 DNA reads TGTGCCAGCAGTTTAGGGTCCAGGGGCCGCCCGTACGGGGAGCTGTTTTTT. It encodes CASSLGSRGRPYGELFF.

This clonotype was seen more than once but under ten times. V and J are TRBV4-1 and TRBJ1-5; D perhaps matches TRBD1 (5 bases). Trimming left V 3 bases short and J 4 bases short, with 13 bases between. CDR1 and CDR2 from the germline V gene are MGHRA and YSYEKL. The CDR3 length is 15 residues. CDR3 sequence: CASSQGKGRNQPQHF. The CDR3, as DNA: TGCGCCAGCAGCCAGGGGAAGGGGCGTAATCAGCCCCAGCATTTT.

This clonotype came up a few times. The V gene is TRBV6-5, the J gene TRBJ2-1; 9 nucleotides match TRBD1. The CDR3 loop spans 12 amino acids. CDR1 MNHEY and CDR2 SVGAGI come from the germline V gene. The junction had 6 bases not matched to a gene; V was cut back by 9 bases and J by 9 bases. DNA for the CDR3: TGTGCCAGTACAGGGGGCAAGGGTGAGCAGTTCTTC. Its translation: CASTGGKGEQFF.

This clonotype showed up just a few times. J is TRBJ1-3 and V is TRBV20-1; D ambiguous. With 6 bases removed from V and 0 bases from J, the gap between germline ends came to 12 bases. CDR1 and CDR2 (germline): DFQATT, SNEGSKA (reference sequence). The CDR3 loop spans 14 amino acids. The CDR3 spells CSASQPSSGNTIYF. In DNA, the CDR3 is TGCAGTGCAAGCCAGCCCAGCTCTGGAAACACCATATATTTT.

The chain joins TRBV5-1 to TRBJ2-1, with D tentatively TRBD1 or TRBD2 (5 bases each). V shed 4 bases and J shed 0 bases, with 11 bases lying between them. CDR1 is SGHRS and CDR2 is YFSETQ in the germline V gene. The CDR3 has 15 residues. The CDR3 DNA follows: TGCGCCAGCAGCCCTACTAGGGGCTCCTACAATGAGCAGTTCTTC. Translated: CASSPTRGSYNEQFF.